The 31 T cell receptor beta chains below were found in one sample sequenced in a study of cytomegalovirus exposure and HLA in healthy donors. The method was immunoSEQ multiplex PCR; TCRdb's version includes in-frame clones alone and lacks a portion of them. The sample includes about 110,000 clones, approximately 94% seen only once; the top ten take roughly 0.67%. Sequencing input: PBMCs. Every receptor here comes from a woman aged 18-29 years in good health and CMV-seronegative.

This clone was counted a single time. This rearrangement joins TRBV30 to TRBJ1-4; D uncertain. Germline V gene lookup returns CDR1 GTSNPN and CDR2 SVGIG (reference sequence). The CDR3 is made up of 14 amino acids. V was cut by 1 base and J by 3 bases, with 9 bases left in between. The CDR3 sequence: CAWSGGLANEKLFF. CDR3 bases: TGTGCCTGGAGTGGAGGGCTGGCTAATGAAAAACTGTTTTTT.

The CDR3 DNA follows: TGTGCCAGCAGTGAACAGCAGGACTCTTTGAACACTGAAGCTTTCTTT. Its translation is CASSEQQDSLNTEAFF. The chain combines TRBV2 with TRBJ1-1; D is undetermined. CDR3 length equals 16 residues. Trimming took 2 bases from V and 0 from J, leaving 13 bases between them. Germline CDR1 and CDR2: SNHLY and FYNNEI.

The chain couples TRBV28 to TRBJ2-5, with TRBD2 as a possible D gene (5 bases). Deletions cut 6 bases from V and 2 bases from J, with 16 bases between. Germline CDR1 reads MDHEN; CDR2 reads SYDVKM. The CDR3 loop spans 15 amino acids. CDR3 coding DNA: TGTGCCAGCAGAAATAGGAGGACCGTTCAAGAGACCCAGTACTTC. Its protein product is CASRNRRTVQETQYF.

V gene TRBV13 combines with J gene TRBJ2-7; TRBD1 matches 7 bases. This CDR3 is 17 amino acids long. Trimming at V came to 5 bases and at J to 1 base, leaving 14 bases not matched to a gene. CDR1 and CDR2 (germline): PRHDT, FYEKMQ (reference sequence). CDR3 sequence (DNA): TGTGCCAGCAGCCAAGGAGACAGGGTAGTTTCGTCCTACGAGCAGTACTTC. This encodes CASSQGDRVVSSYEQYF.

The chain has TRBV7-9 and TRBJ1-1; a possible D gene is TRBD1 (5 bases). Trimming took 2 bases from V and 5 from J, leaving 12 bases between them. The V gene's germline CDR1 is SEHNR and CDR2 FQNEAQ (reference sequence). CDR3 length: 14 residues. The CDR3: CASSLLSGETEAFF. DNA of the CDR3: TGTGCCAGCAGCTTATTATCGGGGGAAACTGAAGCTTTCTTT.

The CDR3 bases are TGCGCCAGCAGCCAAGACCTGAGTTTTAGCAATCAGCCCCAGCATTTT. This encodes CASSQDLSFSNQPQHF. The chain carries TRBV4-3 and TRBJ1-5, with D uncertain. Trimming shortened V by 0 bases and J by 0 bases, and 9 bases separated the two germline ends. This CDR3 spans 16 amino acids. Germline V gives CDR1 LGHNA, CDR2 YSLEER.

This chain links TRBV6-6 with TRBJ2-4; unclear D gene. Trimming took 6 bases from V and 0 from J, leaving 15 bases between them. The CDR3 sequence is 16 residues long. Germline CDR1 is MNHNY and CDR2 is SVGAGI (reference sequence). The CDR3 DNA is TGTGCCAGCAGCCCCCAGCAGACACTAGCCAAAAACATTCAGTACTTC. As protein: CASSPQQTLAKNIQYF.

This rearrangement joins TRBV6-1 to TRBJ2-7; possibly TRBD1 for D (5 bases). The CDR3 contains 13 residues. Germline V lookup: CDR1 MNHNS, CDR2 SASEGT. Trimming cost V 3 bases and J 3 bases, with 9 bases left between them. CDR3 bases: TGTGCCAGCAGTGACTTAGGGGTCTACGAGCAGTACTTC. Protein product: CASSDLGVYEQYF.

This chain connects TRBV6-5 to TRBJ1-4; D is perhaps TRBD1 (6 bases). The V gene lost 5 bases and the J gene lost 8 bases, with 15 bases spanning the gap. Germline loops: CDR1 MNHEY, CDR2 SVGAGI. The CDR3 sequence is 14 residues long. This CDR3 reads CASSPQGLGEKLFF. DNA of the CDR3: TGTGCCAGCAGTCCCCAGGGGTTGGGGGAAAAACTGTTTTTT.

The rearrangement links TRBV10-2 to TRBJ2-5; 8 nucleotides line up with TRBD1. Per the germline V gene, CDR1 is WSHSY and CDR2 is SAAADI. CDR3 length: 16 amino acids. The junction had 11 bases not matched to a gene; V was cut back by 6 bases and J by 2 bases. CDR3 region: CASRRGPGTGQETQYF. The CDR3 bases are TGCGCCAGCAGGCGAGGACCTGGGACAGGACAAGAGACCCAGTACTTC.

The CDR3 DNA reads TGCGCCAGCAGCCCCGGGACAAAATCGGCAGAGCCCCAGCATTTT. Translating gives CASSPGTKSAEPQHF. The chain links TRBV5-1 to TRBJ1-5, with a weak D call TRBD1 (6 bases). This CDR3 contains 15 residues. The V gene's germline CDR1 is SGHRS and CDR2 YFSETQ. V was pared by 4 bases and J by 8 bases, with 19 bases between.

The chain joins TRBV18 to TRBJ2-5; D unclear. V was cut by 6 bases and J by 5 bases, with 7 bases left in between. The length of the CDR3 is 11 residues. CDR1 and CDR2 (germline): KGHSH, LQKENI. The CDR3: CASSRLETQYF. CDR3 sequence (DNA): TGTGCCAGCTCGCGATTGGAGACCCAGTACTTC.

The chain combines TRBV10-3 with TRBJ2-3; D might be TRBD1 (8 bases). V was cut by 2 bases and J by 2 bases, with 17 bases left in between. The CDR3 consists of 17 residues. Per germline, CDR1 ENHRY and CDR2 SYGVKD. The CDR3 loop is CAISEPHRGGSTDTQYF. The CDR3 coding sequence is TGTGCCATCAGTGAGCCCCACAGGGGGGGATCCACAGATACGCAGTATTTT.

This chain's CDR3 is CASSFGQGWEKLFF. As DNA, the CDR3 is TGTGCCAGCAGTTTCGGACAGGGTTGGGAAAAACTGTTTTTT. This rearrangement joins TRBV6-5 to TRBJ1-4; TRBD1 aligns across 8 bases. J gave up 8 bases and V 4 bases, and 6 bases lay outside the gene matches. Looked up from germline, CDR1 is MNHEY and CDR2 is SVGAGI. This CDR3 is built from 14 residues.

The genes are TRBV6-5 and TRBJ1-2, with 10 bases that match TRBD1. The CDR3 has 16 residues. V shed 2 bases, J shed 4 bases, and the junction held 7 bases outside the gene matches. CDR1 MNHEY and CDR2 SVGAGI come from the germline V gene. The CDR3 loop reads CASSYRGQGGTYGYTF. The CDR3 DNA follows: TGTGCCAGCAGTTACCGTGGACAGGGGGGGACCTATGGCTACACCTTC.

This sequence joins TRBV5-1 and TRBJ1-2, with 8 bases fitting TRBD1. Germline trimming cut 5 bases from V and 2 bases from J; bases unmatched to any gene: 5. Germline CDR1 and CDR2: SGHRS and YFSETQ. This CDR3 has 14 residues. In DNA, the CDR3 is TGCGCCAGCAGTTGGGGGACAGGAAACTATGGCTACACCTTC. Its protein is CASSWGTGNYGYTF.

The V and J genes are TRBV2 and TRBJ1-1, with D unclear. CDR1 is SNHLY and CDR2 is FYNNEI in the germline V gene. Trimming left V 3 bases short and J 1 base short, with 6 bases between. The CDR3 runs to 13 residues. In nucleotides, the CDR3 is TGTGCCAGCAGTGAGTTAGAGAACACTGAAGCTTTCTTT. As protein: CASSELENTEAFF.

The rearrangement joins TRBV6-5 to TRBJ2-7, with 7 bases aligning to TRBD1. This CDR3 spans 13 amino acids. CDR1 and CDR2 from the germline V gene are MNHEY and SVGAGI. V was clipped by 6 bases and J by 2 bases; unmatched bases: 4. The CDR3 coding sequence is TGTGCCAGCAGCCAGACAGGGCCCTACGAGCAGTACTTC. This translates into CASSQTGPYEQYF.

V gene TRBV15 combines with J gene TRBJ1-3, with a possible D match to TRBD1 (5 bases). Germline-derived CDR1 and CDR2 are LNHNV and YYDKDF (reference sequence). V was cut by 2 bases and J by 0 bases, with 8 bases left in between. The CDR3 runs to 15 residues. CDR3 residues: CATSRRQTSGNTIYF. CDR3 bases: TGTGCCACCAGCAGAAGACAGACCTCTGGAAACACCATATATTTT.

CDR3 sequence (DNA): TGTGCCAGCAGCTCCTATGCGGGGGCTCCGCGGGAGCAGTACTTC. Translated: CASSSYAGAPREQYF. J is TRBJ2-7 and V is TRBV6-5, with TRBD2 as a possible D gene (7 bases). Trimming took off 6 bases at V and 7 bases at J, with 22 bases between the two ends. The CDR3 totals 15 residues. Per the germline V gene, CDR1 is MNHEY and CDR2 is SVGAGI.

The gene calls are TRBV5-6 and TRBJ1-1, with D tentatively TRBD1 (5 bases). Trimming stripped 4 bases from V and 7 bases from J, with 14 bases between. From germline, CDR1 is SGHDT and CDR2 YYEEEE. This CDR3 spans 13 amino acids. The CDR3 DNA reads TGTGCCAGCAGCCCTGGACACGGCCATGAAGCTTTCTTT. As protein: CASSPGHGHEAFF.

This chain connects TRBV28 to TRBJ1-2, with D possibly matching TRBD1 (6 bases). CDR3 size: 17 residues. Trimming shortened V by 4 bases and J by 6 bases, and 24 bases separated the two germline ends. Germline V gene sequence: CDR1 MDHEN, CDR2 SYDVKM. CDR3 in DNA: TGTGCCAGCAGTTCCTATACCGGGACAAAGGCTGGTGATGGCTACACCTTC. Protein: CASSSYTGTKAGDGYTF.

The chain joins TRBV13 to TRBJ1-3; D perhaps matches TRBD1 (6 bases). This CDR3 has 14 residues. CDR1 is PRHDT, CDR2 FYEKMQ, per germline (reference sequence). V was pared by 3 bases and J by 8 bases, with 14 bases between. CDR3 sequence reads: CASSFETGIDTIYF. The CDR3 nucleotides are TGTGCCAGCAGCTTCGAAACAGGGATAGACACCATATATTTT.

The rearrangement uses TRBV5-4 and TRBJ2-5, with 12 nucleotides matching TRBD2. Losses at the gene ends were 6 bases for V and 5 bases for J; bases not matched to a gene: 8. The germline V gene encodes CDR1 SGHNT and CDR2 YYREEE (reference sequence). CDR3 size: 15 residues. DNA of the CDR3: TGTGCCAGCACCTCTAGCGGGGGGGCCTCGGAGACCCAGTACTTC. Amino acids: CASTSSGGASETQYF. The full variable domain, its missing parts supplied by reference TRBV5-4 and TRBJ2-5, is ETGVTQSPTHLIKTRGQQVTLRCSSQSGHNTVSWYQQALGQGPQFIFQYYREEENGRGNFPPRFSGLQFPNYSSELNVNALELDDSALYLCASTSSGGASETQYFGPGTRLLVL.

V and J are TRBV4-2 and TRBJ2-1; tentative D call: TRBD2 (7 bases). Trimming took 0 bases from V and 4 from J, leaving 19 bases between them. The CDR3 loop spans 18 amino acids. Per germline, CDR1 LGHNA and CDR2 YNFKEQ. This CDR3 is CASSQELAGGGLYNEQFF. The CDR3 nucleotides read TGTGCCAGCAGCCAAGAACTAGCCGGCGGGGGCCTATACAATGAGCAGTTCTTC.

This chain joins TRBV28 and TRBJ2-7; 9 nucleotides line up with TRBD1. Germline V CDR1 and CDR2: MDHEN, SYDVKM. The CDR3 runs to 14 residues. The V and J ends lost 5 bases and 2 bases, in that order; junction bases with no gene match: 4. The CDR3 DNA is TGTGCCAGCAGTGGGACAGGGAGTACCTACGAGCAGTACTTC. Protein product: CASSGTGSTYEQYF. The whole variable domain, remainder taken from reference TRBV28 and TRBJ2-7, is DVKVTQSSRYLVKRTGEKVFLECVQDMDHENMFWYRQDPGLGLRLIYFSYDVKMKEKGDIPEGYSVSREKKERFSLILESASTNQTSMYLCASSGTGSTYEQYFGPGTRLTVT.

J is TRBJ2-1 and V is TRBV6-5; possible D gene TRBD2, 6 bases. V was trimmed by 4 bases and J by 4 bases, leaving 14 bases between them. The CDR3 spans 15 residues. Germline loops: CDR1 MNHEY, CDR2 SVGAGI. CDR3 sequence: CASSFDGGGYNEQFF. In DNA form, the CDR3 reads TGTGCCAGCAGTTTCGACGGGGGAGGATACAATGAGCAGTTCTTC.

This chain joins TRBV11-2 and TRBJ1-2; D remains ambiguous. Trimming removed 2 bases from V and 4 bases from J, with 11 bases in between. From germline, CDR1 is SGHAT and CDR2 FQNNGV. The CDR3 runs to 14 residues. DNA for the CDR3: TGTGCCAGCAGCTTAAGCGATTTTATCTATGGCTACACCTTC. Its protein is CASSLSDFIYGYTF.

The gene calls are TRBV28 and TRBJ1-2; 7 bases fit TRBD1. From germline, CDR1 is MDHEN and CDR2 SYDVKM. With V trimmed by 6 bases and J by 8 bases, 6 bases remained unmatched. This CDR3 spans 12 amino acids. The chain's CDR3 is CASRYTQGGYTF. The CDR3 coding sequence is TGTGCCAGCAGATACACACAGGGGGGCTACACCTTC.

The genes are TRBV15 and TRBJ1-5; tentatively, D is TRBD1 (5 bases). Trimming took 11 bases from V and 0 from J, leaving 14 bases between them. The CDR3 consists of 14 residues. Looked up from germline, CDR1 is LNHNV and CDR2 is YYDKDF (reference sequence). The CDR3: CASGTGHSNQPQHF. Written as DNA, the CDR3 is TGTGCCTCAGGGACTGGGCATAGCAATCAGCCCCAGCATTTT.

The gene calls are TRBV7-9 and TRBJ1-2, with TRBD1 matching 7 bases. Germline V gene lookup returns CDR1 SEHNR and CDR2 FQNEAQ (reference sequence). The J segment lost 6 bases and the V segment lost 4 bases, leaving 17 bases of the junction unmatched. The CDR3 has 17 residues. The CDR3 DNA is TGTGCCAGCAGCTCTGACTTCGAGACAGGGAGAACTGATGGCTACACCTTC. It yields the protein CASSSDFETGRTDGYTF.